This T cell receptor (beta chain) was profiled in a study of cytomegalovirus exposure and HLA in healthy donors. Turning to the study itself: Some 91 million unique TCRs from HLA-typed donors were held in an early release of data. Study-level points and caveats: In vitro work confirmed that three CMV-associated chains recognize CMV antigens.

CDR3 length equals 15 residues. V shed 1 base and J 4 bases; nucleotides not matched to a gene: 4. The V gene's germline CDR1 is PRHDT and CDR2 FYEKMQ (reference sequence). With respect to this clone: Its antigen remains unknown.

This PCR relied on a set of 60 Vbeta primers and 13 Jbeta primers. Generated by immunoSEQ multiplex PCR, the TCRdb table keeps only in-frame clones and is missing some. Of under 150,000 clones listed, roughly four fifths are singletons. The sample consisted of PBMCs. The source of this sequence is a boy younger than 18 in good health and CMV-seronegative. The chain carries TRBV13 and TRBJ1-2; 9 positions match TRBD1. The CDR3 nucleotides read TGTGCCAGCAGCTTAGACAGGGGGCTGGGCTATGGCTACACCTTC. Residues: CASSLDRGLGYGYTF.